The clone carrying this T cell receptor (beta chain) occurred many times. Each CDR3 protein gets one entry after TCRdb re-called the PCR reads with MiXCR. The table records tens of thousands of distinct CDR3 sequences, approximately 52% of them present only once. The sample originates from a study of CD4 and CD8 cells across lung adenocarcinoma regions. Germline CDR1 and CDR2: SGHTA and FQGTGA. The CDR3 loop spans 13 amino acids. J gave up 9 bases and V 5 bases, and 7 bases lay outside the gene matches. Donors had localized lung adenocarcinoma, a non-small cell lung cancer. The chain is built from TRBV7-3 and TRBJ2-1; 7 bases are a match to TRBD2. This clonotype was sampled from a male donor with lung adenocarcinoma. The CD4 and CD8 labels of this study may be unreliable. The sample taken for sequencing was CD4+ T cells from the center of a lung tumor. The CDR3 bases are TGTGCCAGCAGCGTCGGCTCGGGGGGTGAGCAGTTCTTC. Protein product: CASSVGSGGEQFF.